This T cell receptor (beta chain) was found in a study of blood T cells in healthy people across ages. The wider study: Capture via template switching afforded approximately one barcoded beta molecule per two T cells. The study, taken as a whole, reports: Naive CD4+ cells and diversity were both higher in long-lived donors than in aged donors.

The V end lost 1 base, the J end lost 2 bases, and 11 bases lay between the germline ends. The CDR3 has 15 residues. In germline, CDR1 is SGHRS, CDR2 YFSETQ. This clonotype was seen more than once but under ten times. Antigen: not known. Using a J-beta primer mix together with a sample-barcoded 5' primer, a second PCR was run for 7 to 11 cycles. Each of the cDNA molecules was tagged by a template-switch adaptor with 12 random nucleotides. TCRdb called the 5' RACE reads again in MiXCR, with one record for every CDR3 protein. The sample yields about 720,000 distinct CDR3 sequences, approximately 21% seen once. Every sample yielded at least 6.5 million isolated PBMCs.

The receptor comes from a man in his 70s in good health. The rearrangement uses TRBV5-1 and TRBJ2-3; no firm D call. Input material: blood. The CDR3 DNA follows: TGCGCCAGCAGCTTGCGGGCAGCAACCACAGATACGCAGTATTTT. Encoded protein: CASSLRAATTDTQYF. The variable domain in full, completed from reference TRBV5-1 and TRBJ2-3, reads KAGVTQTPRYLIKTRGQQVTLSCSPISGHRSVSWYQQTPGQGLQFLFEYFSETQRNKGNFPGRFSGRQFSNSRSEMNVSTLELGDSALYLCASSLRAATTDTQYFGPGTRLTVL.